A selection of T cell receptor beta chains follows, all from one sample in a study of cytomegalovirus exposure and HLA in healthy donors. Data came from immunoSEQ multiplex PCR; TCRdb stores just in-frame clones and leaves some out. There are around 56,000 clones in the sample; 85% to 90% occur only once, and 15% lies in the top ten. Sequencing was carried out using PBMCs. The source is a woman aged 18-30 years in good health and CMV-seronegative. CDR3s include the opening cysteine and the closing phenylalanine or tryptophan. Fields, in order: J gene, D gene, clone size, V gene, CDR3 DNA, CDR3 protein. The D gene is left open where the match is weak. A clone size is listed for some rows: how often the clone was seen (once, few, many), or a class if it is expanded.

TRBJ1-1 NA NA TRBV28 TGTGCCAGCAGTCGTACTGAAGCTTTCTTT CASSRTEAFF
TRBJ1-1 TRBD1 NA TRBV6-1 TGTGCCAGCAGGACCGACAGGGTCAGAGGTGAAGCTTTCTTT CASRTDRVRGEAFF
TRBJ2-7 NA NA TRBV29-1 TGCAGCGTGGAGAAAGACAGCGCCCAGGAGCAGTACTTC CSVEKDSAQEQYF
TRBJ1-2 NA once TRBV5-5 TGTGCCAGCAGCTTGGCCCGGGGCTATGGCTACACCTTC CASSLARGYGYTF
TRBJ2-7 TRBD2 NA TRBV30 TGTGCCTGGAAGGGATCTAGCGGTTACGAGCAGTACTTC CAWKGSSGYEQYF
TRBJ2-1 TRBD2 NA TRBV19 TGTGCCAGTACTAGCGGGGGGCATGTTGAGCAGTTCTTC CASTSGGHVEQFF
TRBJ2-2 TRBD1 once TRBV5-1 TGCGCCAGCAGCCTGGGACAGGGGAACGGGGAGCTGTTTTTT CASSLGQGNGELFF
TRBJ1-3 TRBD1 NA TRBV7-9 TGTGCCAGCAGCTTATCCCGGGACAGGGGGACTGGAAACACCATATATTTT CASSLSRDRGTGNTIYF
TRBJ2-1 TRBD1 NA TRBV29-1 TGCAGCGTTGAGGGGGACAGGTCGGAGGATGAGCAGTTCTTC CSVEGDRSEDEQFF
TRBJ1-1 NA NA TRBV10-3 TGTGCCATCAAGGGGGGGGTTACTGAAGCTTTCTTT CAIKGGVTEAFF
TRBJ2-1 TRBD2 NA TRBV7-2 TGTGCCAGCAGCTCGGGACTAGCGGGGGTGCGTGAGCAGTTCTTC CASSSGLAGVREQFF
TRBJ2-7 NA NA TRBV18 TGTGCCAGCTCACCACCGGCGGCGATCGACGAGCAGTACTTC CASSPPAAIDEQYF
TRBJ2-2 TRBD2 NA TRBV7-8 TGTGCCAGCAGCAGTAGCGGGAGTGGGTACACCGGGGAGCTGTTTTTT CASSSSGSGYTGELFF
TRBJ1-1 NA NA TRBV6-6 TGTGCCAGCAGTTACTCGGGCCTTCAAAGGGAAGCTTTCTTT CASSYSGLQREAFF
TRBJ2-6 NA NA TRBV25-1 TGTGCCAGCACCTCCGGAGGCTCTGGGGCCAACGTCCTGACTTTC CASTSGGSGANVLTF
TRBJ2-2 TRBD2 few TRBV7-6 TGTGCCAGCAGCTTAGCGGCGACTAGCGGGATACTTGGGGGGACCGGGGAGCTGTTTTTT CASSLAATSGILGGTGELFF
TRBJ1-1 TRBD1 once TRBV6-5 TGTGCCAGCAGTTATTCGACAGGGGGCCTTGCAGCTTTCTTT CASSYSTGGLAAFF